A selection of T cell receptor beta chains follows, all from one sample in a study of blood T cell repertoires in COVID-19. This table comes from immunoSEQ multiplex PCR, and its TCRdb copy is limited to in-frame clones, with some not included. The profile shows about 370,000 clones, 89% of them singletons. Specimen: peripheral blood. The receptors here all came from a woman in her 30s with COVID-19, enrolled during active disease. Each CDR3 is given with its conserved first and last residue. D genes are given only for firm matches.

D,J,V,length,CDR3
TRBD1,TRBJ1-1,TRBV18,14,CASSLGQGNTEAFF
TRBD1,TRBJ2-2,TRBV7-2,15,CASSSHRGLGGELFF
TRBD1,TRBJ1-2,TRBV29-1,13,CSVNRDRGDGYTF
.,TRBJ2-3,TRBV7-2,15,CASSLEFWPAGTQYF
.,TRBJ2-1,TRBV27,13,CASSSPLRDEQFF
TRBD1,TRBJ1-5,TRBV27,19,CASSPYRTGQGARGQPQHF
.,TRBJ2-3,TRBV7-9,16,CASSLQLGASTDTQYF
TRBD1,TRBJ2-1,TRBV5-1,16,CASSQYRGILLNEQFF
.,TRBJ2-3,TRBV7-8,13,CAQRGLSTDTQYF
TRBD2,TRBJ2-1,TRBV11-3,18,CASSTRLAEGSSYNEQFF
TRBD1,TRBJ1-2,TRBV7-9,15,CATPSGPHRGYGYTF
TRBD1,TRBJ2-2,TRBV5-1,16,CASTPTGTGGSGELFF
.,TRBJ2-3,TRBV5-5,12,CASSLESDTQYF
TRBD2,TRBJ2-7,TRBV5-1,14,CASRRASGVYEQYF
TRBD1,TRBJ1-5,TRBV6-6,14,CASMGQGKGQPQHF
TRBD1,TRBJ1-5,TRBV19,16,CATSWVGTGRSQPQHF
.,TRBJ1-3,TRBV6-6,12,CASSPQIFTIYF
.,TRBJ1-4,TRBV29-1,14,CSVRQTGGDEKLFF
.,TRBJ2-1,TRBV11-2,15,CASSSSFAVYNEQFF
TRBD1,TRBJ1-2,TRBV7-2,13,CASSSTGGGGYTF
TRBD2,TRBJ2-3,TRBV11-3,16,CASSLRAGASTDTQYF
.,TRBJ1-2,TRBV19,15,CASRINRVRDYGYTF